What follows is one T cell receptor beta chain and its context. The table came from immunoSEQ multiplex PCR; TCRdb's copy has only in-frame clones and leaves some out. The sample shows some 59,000 clones, over 55% of them seen only once. The source of the sample is a study of T cell clones after liver transplantation. Germline values: CDR1 SGHDT, CDR2 YYEEEE. The V and J ends lost 6 bases and 5 bases respectively, with 14 bases between them. CDR3 length: 14 amino acids. The material was CD4+ T cells from blood, obtained before liver transplant. This TCR was sampled from a human donor who received a liver transplant. The chain joins TRBV5-6 to TRBJ1-4; D uncertain. CDR3 in amino acids: CASTLTAGNEKLFF. The CDR3 bases are TGTGCCAGCACCCTGACGGCGGGGAATGAAAAACTGTTTTTT.